A few counts support the clone carrying this T cell receptor (beta chain). The sample comes from a study of blood T cell repertoires in COVID-19. Measured with immunoSEQ multiplex PCR; TCRdb has only the in-frame clones, and not every one. The top ten clones hold roughly 2.9% of a sample with around 68,000 clones, approximately 83% of them seen once. This clonotype was obtained from a man aged 80 or over with acute or convalescent COVID-19. The sequenced sample consisted of peripheral blood.

The CDR3 DNA sequence: TGTGCCAGCAGCTCCCAGGGTCCTCCCCCCAATGAGCAGTTCTTC. Translating it yields CASSSQGPPPNEQFF. The chain links TRBV27 to TRBJ2-1; D is possibly TRBD1 (5 bases). The V gene's germline CDR1 is MNHEY and CDR2 SMNVEV (reference sequence). Trimming removed 6 bases from V and 6 bases from J, with 18 bases in between. The CDR3 consists of 15 residues.